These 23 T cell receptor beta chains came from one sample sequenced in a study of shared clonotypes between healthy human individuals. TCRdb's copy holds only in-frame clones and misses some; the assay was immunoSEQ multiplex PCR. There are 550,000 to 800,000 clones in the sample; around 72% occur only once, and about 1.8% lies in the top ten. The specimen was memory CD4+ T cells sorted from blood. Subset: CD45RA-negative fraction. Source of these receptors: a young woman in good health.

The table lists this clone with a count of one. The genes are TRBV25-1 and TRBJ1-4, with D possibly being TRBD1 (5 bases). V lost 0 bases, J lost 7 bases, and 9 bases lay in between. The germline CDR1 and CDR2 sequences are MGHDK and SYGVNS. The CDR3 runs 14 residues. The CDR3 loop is CASSEYYQGEKLFF. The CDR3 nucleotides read TGTGCCAGCAGTGAATATTACCAGGGTGAAAAACTGTTTTTT.

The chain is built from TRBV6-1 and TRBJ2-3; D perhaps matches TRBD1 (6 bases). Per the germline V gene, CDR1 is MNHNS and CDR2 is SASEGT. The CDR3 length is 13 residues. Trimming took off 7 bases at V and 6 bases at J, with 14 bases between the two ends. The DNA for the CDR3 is TGTGCCAGCACAGGCCTGGGGGCGGATACGCAGTATTTT. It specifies CASTGLGADTQYF.

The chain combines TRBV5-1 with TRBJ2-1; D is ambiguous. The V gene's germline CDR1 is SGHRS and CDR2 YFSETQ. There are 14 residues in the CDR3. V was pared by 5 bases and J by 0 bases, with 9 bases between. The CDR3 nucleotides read TGCGCCAGCAGAGACTGGAGCTCCTACAATGAGCAGTTCTTC. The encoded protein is CASRDWSSYNEQFF.

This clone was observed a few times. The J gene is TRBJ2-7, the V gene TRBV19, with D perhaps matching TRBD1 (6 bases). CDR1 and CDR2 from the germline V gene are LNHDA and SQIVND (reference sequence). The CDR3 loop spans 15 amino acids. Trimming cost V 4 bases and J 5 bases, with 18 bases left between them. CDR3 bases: TGTGCCAGTAGTACGCTGGACAGTTTGCAGGACGAGCAGTACTTC. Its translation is CASSTLDSLQDEQYF.

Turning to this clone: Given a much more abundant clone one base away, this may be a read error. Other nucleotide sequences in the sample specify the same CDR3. CDR3 DNA: TGTGCCAGCAGTCCCTATAGCAATCAGCCCCAGCATTTT. The encoded protein is CASSPYSNQPQHF. This chain links TRBV28 with TRBJ1-5; D is unclear. V gave up 5 bases and J gave up 0 bases, with 5 bases separating them. This CDR3 has 13 amino acids. Germline V gene data show CDR1 as MDHEN and CDR2 as SYDVKM. The entire variable domain, with the rest obtained from reference TRBV28 and TRBJ1-5, is as follows: DVKVTQSSRYLVKRTGEKVFLECVQDMDHENMFWYRQDPGLGLRLIYFSYDVKMKEKGDIPEGYSVSREKKERFSLILESASTNQTSMYLCASSPYSNQPQHFGDGTRLSIL.

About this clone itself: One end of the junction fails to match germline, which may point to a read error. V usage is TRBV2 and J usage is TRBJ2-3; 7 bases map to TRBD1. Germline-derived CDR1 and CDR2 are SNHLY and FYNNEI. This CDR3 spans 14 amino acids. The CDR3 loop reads CASSHRTGTDTQYF. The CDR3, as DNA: TGTGCCAGCAGCCATAGGACAGGCACGGATACGCAGTATTTT.

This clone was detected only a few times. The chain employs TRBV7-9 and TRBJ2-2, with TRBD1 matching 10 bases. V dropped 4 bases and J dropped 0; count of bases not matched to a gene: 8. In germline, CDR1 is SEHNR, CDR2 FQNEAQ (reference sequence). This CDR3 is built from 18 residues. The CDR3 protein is CASSYPPGQGSNTGELFF. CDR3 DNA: TGTGCCAGCAGCTATCCCCCGGGACAGGGGTCGAACACCGGGGAGCTGTTTTTT.

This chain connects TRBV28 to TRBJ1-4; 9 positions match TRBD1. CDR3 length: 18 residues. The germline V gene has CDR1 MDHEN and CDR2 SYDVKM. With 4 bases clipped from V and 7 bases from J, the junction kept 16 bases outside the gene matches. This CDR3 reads CASSSHNPGQGIGEKLFF. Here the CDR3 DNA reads TGTGCCAGCAGTTCACACAACCCGGGACAGGGAATTGGTGAAAAACTGTTTTTT.

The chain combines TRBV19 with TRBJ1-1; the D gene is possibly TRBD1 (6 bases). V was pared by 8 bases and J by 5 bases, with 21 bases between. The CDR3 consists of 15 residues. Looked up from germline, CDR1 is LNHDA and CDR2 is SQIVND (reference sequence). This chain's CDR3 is CASSQYMQGRTEAFF. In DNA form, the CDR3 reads TGTGCCAGTTCCCAATATATGCAGGGGCGAACTGAAGCTTTCTTT.

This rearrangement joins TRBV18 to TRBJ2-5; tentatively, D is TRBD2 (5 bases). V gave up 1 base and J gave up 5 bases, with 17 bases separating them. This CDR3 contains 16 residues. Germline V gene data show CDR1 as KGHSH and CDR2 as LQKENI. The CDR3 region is CASSPQVDTRRETQYF. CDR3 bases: TGTGCCAGCTCACCACAAGTCGACACTAGGCGGGAGACCCAGTACTTC.

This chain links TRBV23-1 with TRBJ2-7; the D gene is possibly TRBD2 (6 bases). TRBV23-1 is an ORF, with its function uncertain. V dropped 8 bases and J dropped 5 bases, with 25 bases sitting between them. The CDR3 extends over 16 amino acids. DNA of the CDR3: TGCGCCAGCCGCGGGGTAGCGCGAGACCCCAAGGACGAGCAGTACTTC. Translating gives CASRGVARDPKDEQYF.

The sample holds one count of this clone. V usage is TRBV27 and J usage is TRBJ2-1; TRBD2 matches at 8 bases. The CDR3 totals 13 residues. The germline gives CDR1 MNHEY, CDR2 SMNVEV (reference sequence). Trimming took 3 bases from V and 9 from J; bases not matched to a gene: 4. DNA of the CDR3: TGTGCCAGCAGTTTCCTCGGGGGGGGTGAGCAGTTCTTC. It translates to CASSFLGGGEQFF.

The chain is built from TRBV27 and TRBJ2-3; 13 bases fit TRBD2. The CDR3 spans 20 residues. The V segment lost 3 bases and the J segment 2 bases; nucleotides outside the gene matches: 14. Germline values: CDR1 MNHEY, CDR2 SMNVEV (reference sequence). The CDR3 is CASSLLPPGLAGKVTDTQYF. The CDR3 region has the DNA TGTGCCAGCAGTTTGTTACCCCCGGGACTAGCGGGGAAGGTCACAGATACGCAGTATTTT.

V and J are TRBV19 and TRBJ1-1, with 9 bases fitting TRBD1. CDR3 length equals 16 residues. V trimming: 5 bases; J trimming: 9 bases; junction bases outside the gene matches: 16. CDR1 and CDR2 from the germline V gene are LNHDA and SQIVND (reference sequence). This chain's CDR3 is CASSLGPGQGSGKAFF. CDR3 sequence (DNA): TGTGCCAGTAGTCTCGGGCCGGGACAGGGCTCAGGGAAAGCTTTCTTT.

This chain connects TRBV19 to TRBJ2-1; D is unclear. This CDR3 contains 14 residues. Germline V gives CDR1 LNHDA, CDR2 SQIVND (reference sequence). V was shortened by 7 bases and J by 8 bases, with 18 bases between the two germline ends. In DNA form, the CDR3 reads TGTGCCAGTATGTTTGGGTCTTCCGAGGATGAGCAGTTCTTC. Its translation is CASMFGSSEDEQFF.

The CDR3 here is CASSLLQGEGEQYF. The CDR3 region has the DNA TGTGCCAGCAGCTTACTGCAGGGTGAAGGCGAGCAGTACTTC. This chain uses TRBV5-5 with TRBJ2-7, with D perhaps matching TRBD1 (5 bases). CDR3 length: 14 amino acids. Germline V gene lookup returns CDR1 SGHKS and CDR2 YYEKEE (reference sequence). V lost 2 bases to trimming and J lost 6 bases, with 15 bases between them.

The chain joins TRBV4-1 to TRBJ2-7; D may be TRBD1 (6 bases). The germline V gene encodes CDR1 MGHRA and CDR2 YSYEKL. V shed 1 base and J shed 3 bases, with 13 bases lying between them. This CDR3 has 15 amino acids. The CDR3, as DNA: TGCGCCAGCAGCCAAGCCGTAGTAGGGGGCTACGAGCAGTACTTC. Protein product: CASSQAVVGGYEQYF.

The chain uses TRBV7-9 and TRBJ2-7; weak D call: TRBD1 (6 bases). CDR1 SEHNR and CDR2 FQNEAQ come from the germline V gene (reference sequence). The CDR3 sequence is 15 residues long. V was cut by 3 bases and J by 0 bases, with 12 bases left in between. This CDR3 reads CASSFTTGASYEQYF. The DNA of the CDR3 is TGTGCCAGCAGCTTTACGACAGGAGCCTCCTACGAGCAGTACTTC.

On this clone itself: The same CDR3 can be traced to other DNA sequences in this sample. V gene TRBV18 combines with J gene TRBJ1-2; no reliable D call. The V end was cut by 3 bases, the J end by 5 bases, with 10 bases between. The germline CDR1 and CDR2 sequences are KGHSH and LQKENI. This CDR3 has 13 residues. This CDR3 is CASSPDSDYGYTF. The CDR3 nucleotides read TGTGCCAGCTCACCTGATTCGGATTATGGCTACACCTTC.

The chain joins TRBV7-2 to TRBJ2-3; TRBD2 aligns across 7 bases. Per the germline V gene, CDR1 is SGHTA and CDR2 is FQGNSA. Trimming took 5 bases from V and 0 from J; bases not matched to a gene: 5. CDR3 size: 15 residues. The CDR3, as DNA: TGTGCCAGCAGCCGGGACTACTCAAGCACAGATACGCAGTATTTT. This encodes CASSRDYSSTDTQYF.

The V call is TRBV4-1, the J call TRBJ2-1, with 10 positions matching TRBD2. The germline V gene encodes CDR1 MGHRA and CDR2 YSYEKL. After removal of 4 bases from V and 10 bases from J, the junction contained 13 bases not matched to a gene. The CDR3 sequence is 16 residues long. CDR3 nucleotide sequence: TGCGCCAGCAGCCCCCCTAGCGGGGGCTCCTTGGGGGAGCAGTTCTTC. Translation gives CASSPPSGGSLGEQFF.

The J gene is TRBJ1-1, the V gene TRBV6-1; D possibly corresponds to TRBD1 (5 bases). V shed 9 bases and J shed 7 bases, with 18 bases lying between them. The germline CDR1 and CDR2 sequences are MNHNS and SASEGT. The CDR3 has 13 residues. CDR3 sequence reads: CASGGVWRFEAFF. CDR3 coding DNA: TGTGCCAGTGGGGGGGTGTGGCGGTTTGAAGCTTTCTTT.

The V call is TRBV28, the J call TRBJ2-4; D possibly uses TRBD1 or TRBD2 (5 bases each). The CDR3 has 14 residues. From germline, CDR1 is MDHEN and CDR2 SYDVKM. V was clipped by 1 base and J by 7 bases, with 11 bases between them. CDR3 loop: CASSLLGRENIQYF. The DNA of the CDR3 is TGTGCCAGCAGTTTATTGGGCAGGGAGAACATTCAGTACTTC. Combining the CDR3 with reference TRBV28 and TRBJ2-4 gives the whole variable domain DVKVTQSSRYLVKRTGEKVFLECVQDMDHENMFWYRQDPGLGLRLIYFSYDVKMKEKGDIPEGYSVSREKKERFSLILESASTNQTSMYLCASSLLGRENIQYFGAGTRLSVL.